This TCR beta chain was found in a study of Graves' ophthalmopathy and Graves' hyperthyroidism. Whole-study findings and limits: Blood also held most thyroid clonotypes expanded above 0.001 frequency. Both an approximately 71% sensitivity and a 72.22% specificity characterized the model's predictions of ophthalmopathy progression.

Researchers took RNA transcripts and amplified TCR beta CDR3 regions from them. HTBI-primed RT-PCR formed the first round, and a multiplex PCR formed the second. TCRdb reprocessed the multiplex PCR reads via MiXCR and lists one record per CDR3 protein. The sample yields around 1,000,000 distinct CDR3 sequences, about 40% seen once. Uncontrolled infections, other autoimmune diseases, pregnancy or lactation barred patients from enrollment. Diagnosis used clinical symptoms, serum thyroxine, TRAb, thyroid ultrasound and orbital computed tomography. The germline gives CDR1 SEHNR, CDR2 FQNEAQ (reference sequence). Trimming cost V 2 bases and J 4 bases; bases outside gene matches: 3. The CDR3 length is 15 residues. To note about this clonotype: Its antigen is not known. Since the CDR3 does not end with the conserved phenylalanine or tryptophan, this likely comes from a read error.

The TCR originated in an adult man with Graves' hyperthyroidism. Source material: peripheral blood or thyroid tissue (not recorded which). The V call is TRBV7-9, the J call TRBJ2-2; TRBD2 matches at 8 bases. The CDR3: CASSLNSGITGELFC. CDR3 bases: TGTGCCAGCAGCTTAAATAGCGGGATCACCGGGGAGCTGTTTTGT.